Below, 26 T cell receptor beta chains from the same sample are listed, as sequenced in a study of CD8 T cells in ankylosing spondylitis. TCRdb re-derived calls from the 5' RACE reads in MiXCR, one entry per CDR3 protein. The sample includes hundreds of thousands of distinct CDR3 sequences, 8% to 9.5% of them seen just once. Sequenced material: blood, either unsorted or a sorted T cell fraction (not recorded which). The origin of the receptors is a male donor with ankylosing spondylitis or in good health (not recorded which).

This clonotype was detected many times. The chain joins TRBV12-3 or TRBV12-4 to TRBJ2-1; D is uncertain. This CDR3 has 11 residues. Between the trimmed V and J ends, which lost 5 bases and 5 bases, there was a span of 4 bases. CDR3 bases: TGTGCCAGCAGTATCCACAATGAGCAGTTCTTC. This gives the protein CASSIHNEQFF.

The sample holds a few counts of this clonotype. This chain links TRBV5-4 with TRBJ2-5; the D gene is possibly TRBD1 (5 bases). This CDR3 has 14 residues. Germline assignment: CDR1 SGHNT and CDR2 YYREEE (reference sequence). V lost 4 bases to trimming and J lost 0 bases, with 10 bases between them. CDR3 amino acids: CASSVSGNQETQYF. CDR3 DNA sequence: TGTGCCAGCAGCGTTTCAGGGAACCAAGAGACCCAGTACTTC. The full variable domain, rest sourced from reference TRBV5-4 and TRBJ2-5, is ETGVTQSPTHLIKTRGQQVTLRCSSQSGHNTVSWYQQALGQGPQFIFQYYREEENGRGNFPPRFSGLQFPNYSSELNVNALELDDSALYLCASSVSGNQETQYFGPGTRLLVL.

This clonotype was counted ten times or more. The V and J genes are TRBV7-2 and TRBJ2-1; 9 bases align to TRBD2. CDR1 and CDR2 (germline): SGHTA, FQGNSA. The length of the CDR3 is 14 residues. V shed 5 bases, J shed 3 bases, and the junction held 2 bases outside the gene matches. This CDR3 is CASSLLAGYNEQFF. For the CDR3, the DNA is TGTGCCAGCAGCCTACTAGCGGGCTACAATGAGCAGTTCTTC.

In this sample, this clonotype turned up many times. The chain carries TRBV6-1 and TRBJ1-4, with D uncertain. This CDR3 comprises 12 residues. Germline CDR1 MNHNS, CDR2 SASEGT. The V and J ends lost 4 bases and 11 bases respectively, with 11 bases between them. The CDR3, as DNA: TGTGCCAGCAGTGTGTCCTTGGAGAAACTGTTTTTT. It is translated as CASSVSLEKLFF.

This clonotype was counted many times. The chain combines TRBV27 with TRBJ2-1, with D hard to call. The V end was cut by 7 bases, the J end by 3 bases, with 16 bases between. Germline values: CDR1 MNHEY, CDR2 SMNVEV (reference sequence). CDR3 size: 15 residues. CDR3 sequence (DNA): TGTGCCAGCAAAATGGGCCAAGGTAACTACAATGAGCAGTTCTTC. Its translation: CASKMGQGNYNEQFF.

This clonotype was seen many times. CDR3 residues: CASSRDPRIETQYF. The CDR3 bases are TGTGCCAGCAGTCGGGACCCCCGGATAGAGACCCAGTACTTC. The J gene is TRBJ2-5, the V gene TRBV12-3 or TRBV12-4; D possibly matches TRBD1 or TRBD2 (5 bases each). The CDR3 loop spans 14 amino acids. V gave up 5 bases and J gave up 4 bases, with 14 bases separating them.

This clonotype was observed at least ten times. The genes are TRBV27 and TRBJ2-3, with TRBD1 matching over 9 bases. The V and J ends lost 5 bases and 4 bases, in that order; junction bases with no gene match: 7. Germline CDR1 MNHEY, CDR2 SMNVEV (reference sequence). The CDR3 spans 15 residues. The CDR3 loop is CASSVDRGVADTQYF. The CDR3 coding sequence is TGTGCCAGCAGTGTCGACAGGGGGGTAGCAGATACGCAGTATTTT.

This clonotype has at least ten counts. The chain joins TRBV27 to TRBJ1-6; 7 bases fit TRBD1. CDR3 size: 14 residues. Losses at the gene ends were 4 bases for V and 5 bases for J; bases not matched to a gene: 2. Germline values: CDR1 MNHEY, CDR2 SMNVEV (reference sequence). The CDR3 is CASSWGQNNSPLHF. The CDR3 nucleotides are TGTGCCAGCAGTTGGGGACAGAATAATTCACCCCTCCACTTT.

This clonotype was detected ten times or more. The chain recombines TRBV12-3 or TRBV12-4 with TRBJ2-1, with 9 bases identical to TRBD1. V was clipped by 6 bases and J by 3 bases; unmatched bases: 6. This CDR3 has 15 residues. CDR3 protein: CASSSTGGLYNEQFF. The CDR3 DNA reads TGTGCCAGCAGCTCAACAGGGGGCCTCTACAATGAGCAGTTCTTC.

This clonotype occurred many times. The genes are TRBV7-2 and TRBJ1-5; no clear D gene. V lost 7 bases and J 6 bases, leaving 10 bases between the germline ends. Germline CDR1 SGHTA, CDR2 FQGNSA. The CDR3 has 12 residues. CDR3 in amino acids: CASTRGGQPQHF. CDR3 DNA sequence: TGTGCCAGCACCCGAGGCGGTCAGCCCCAGCATTTT.

There are many counts of this clonotype. This chain joins TRBV20-1 and TRBJ2-7; D not resolved. With 7 bases removed from V and 1 base from J, the gap between germline ends came to 17 bases. The CDR3 is 14 residues long. Germline V gene sequence: CDR1 DFQATT, CDR2 SNEGSKA (reference sequence). CDR3 sequence: CSVRRSYKSYEQYF. The CDR3 nucleotides are TGCAGTGTACGTCGCTCGTACAAATCCTACGAGCAGTACTTC.

The table lists this clonotype with a few counts. The CDR3 here is CASSMDRPSEKLFF. The CDR3 DNA sequence: TGCGCCAGCAGCATGGACAGACCTTCTGAAAAACTGTTTTTT. The chain is built from TRBV5-1 and TRBJ1-4, with D perhaps matching TRBD1 (6 bases). Germline V CDR1 and CDR2: SGHRS, YFSETQ. Trimming took 4 bases from V and 7 from J, leaving 14 bases between them. The CDR3 runs 14 residues.

This clonotype was detected ten times or more. V gene TRBV21-1 combines with J gene TRBJ2-3; the table's D call, TRBD2, has no DNA check behind it. TRBV21-1 is a listed pseudogene. This CDR3 is 15 amino acids long. The CDR3 here is CASSSREEEGDTQYF. Written as DNA, the CDR3 is TGTGCCAGCAGCTCTCGGGAGGAGGAAGGAGATACGCAGTATTTT.

The J gene is TRBJ2-5, the V gene TRBV3-1; 7 positions agree with TRBD1. J lost 5 bases, V lost 0 bases, and 9 bases had no gene match. Germline loops: CDR1 LGHDT, CDR2 YNNKEL (reference sequence). The CDR3 extends over 16 amino acids. CDR3 DNA sequence: TGTGCCAGCAGCCAAGATCTCGGAAGGGGGCAGGAGACCCAGTACTTC. Translating gives CASSQDLGRGQETQYF.

Turning to this clonotype: At one of its ends the junction is not consistent with the germline gene, which may arise from a read error. The CDR3 protein is CASSLFRRESGETQYF. CDR3 DNA: TGTGCTAGCAGCTTATTCCGCCGGGAATCAGGGGAGACCCAGTACTTC. V usage is TRBV7-7 and J usage is TRBJ2-5, with D perhaps TRBD1 or TRBD2 (5 bases each). CDR3 length: 16 amino acids. CDR1 is SSHAT and CDR2 is FNYEAQ in the germline V gene (reference sequence).

This clonotype was counted many times. This CDR3 reads CASSLDLLETYGYTF. For the CDR3, the DNA is TGTGCCAGCAGCTTAGATTTGTTGGAGACCTATGGCTACACCTTC. This chain uses TRBV7-2 with TRBJ1-2; no definite D call. V lost 1 base, J lost 4 bases, and 13 bases lay in between. CDR1 and CDR2 from the germline V gene are SGHTA and FQGNSA. The CDR3 contains 15 residues.

The count of this clonotype is one. A much larger clone differs by one base, so this may be a read error. The rearrangement joins TRBV6-5 to TRBJ2-1; no firm D call. Per germline, CDR1 MNHEY and CDR2 SVGAGI. The CDR3 length is 14 residues. Here the CDR3 DNA reads TGTGCCAGCAGTTCCAGAGTCTCCTACAGTGAGCAGTTCTTC. Protein: CASSSRVSYSEQFF.

This clonotype was picked up many times. V is TRBV20-1 and J is TRBJ2-1, with TRBD2 matching 9 bases. The CDR3 is 13 amino acids. The trim removed 3 bases at V and 9 bases at J, leaving 6 bases unmatched. CDR1 and CDR2 from the germline V gene are DFQATT and SNEGSKA (reference sequence). The CDR3 DNA reads TGCAGTGCTAGTAGCGGGAGAGGGAGTGAGCAGTTCTTC. This translates into CSASSGRGSEQFF.

This clonotype has at least ten counts. V and J are TRBV5-1 and TRBJ1-2, with TRBD1 identical over 11 bases. Trimming took 4 bases from V and 2 from J; bases not matched to a gene: 4. The CDR3 loop spans 15 amino acids. Germline-derived CDR1 and CDR2 are SGHRS and YFSETQ. CDR3 coding DNA: TGCGCCAGCAGCCTCCGGACAGGGGGCAACTATGGCTACACCTTC. Amino acids: CASSLRTGGNYGYTF.

About this clonotype itself: A single base separates this from a much larger clone, so it may be a read error. The CDR3 does not close with the conserved phenylalanine or tryptophan, likely indicating a read error. The J gene is TRBJ2-5, the V gene TRBV5-8; 9 nucleotides align to TRBD1. The CDR3 sequence is 17 residues long. Germline lookup yields CDR1 SGHTS and CDR2 YDEGEE. V trimming: 6 bases; J trimming: 5 bases; junction bases outside the gene matches: 17. CDR3 sequence reads: CASTTGDGQGSWETQYS. The CDR3 DNA reads as TGTGCCAGCACCACGGGTGACGGACAGGGGTCCTGGGAGACCCAGTACTCC.

This clonotype was detected ten times or more. The rearrangement joins TRBV29-1 to TRBJ2-2; D tentatively fits TRBD1 or TRBD2 (5 bases each). CDR3 size: 14 residues. V lost 3 bases and J lost 1, with 9 bases in between. CDR1 SQVTM and CDR2 ANQGSEA come from the germline V gene. Written as DNA, the CDR3 is TGCAGCGTTGAGGGGACGGAGAACACCGGGGAGCTGTTTTTT. Its translation: CSVEGTENTGELFF.

At least ten counts were recorded for this clonotype. The chain combines TRBV7-2 with TRBJ1-6; D unresolved. V was pared by 8 bases and J by 6 bases, with 5 bases between. Germline values: CDR1 SGHTA, CDR2 FQGNSA. The CDR3 spans 11 residues. CDR3 DNA sequence: TGTGCCAGCTGGGTTAATTCACCCCTCCACTTT. Translation: CASWVNSPLHF.

The rearrangement links TRBV30 to TRBJ2-7; D is unresolved. The V end was cut by 0 bases, the J end by 7 bases, with 16 bases between. This CDR3 is built from 14 residues. Germline V gene data show CDR1 as GTSNPN and CDR2 as SVGIG (reference sequence). CDR3 region: CAWSVTILGGEQYF. CDR3 sequence (DNA): TGTGCCTGGAGTGTGACAATATTGGGTGGGGAGCAGTACTTC. The complete variable domain, with remaining parts taken from reference TRBV30 and TRBJ2-7, reads SQTIHQWPATLVQPVGSPLSLECTVEGTSNPNLYWYRQAAGRGLQLLFYSVGIGQISSEVPQNLSASRPQDRQFILSSKKLLLSDSGFYLCAWSVTILGGEQYFGPGTRLTVT.

This clonotype was counted ten times or more. The J gene is TRBJ2-7, the V gene TRBV10-3; the D call may be TRBD1 or TRBD2 (5 bases each). Trimming pared 7 bases from V and 4 bases from J, leaving 11 bases between. This CDR3 comprises 12 residues. Germline V gene lookup returns CDR1 ENHRY and CDR2 SYGVKD. The CDR3 DNA reads as TGTGCCATCATGGGGACGGAGTACGAGCAGTACTTC. Its protein is CAIMGTEYEQYF.

A word on this clonotype: Being one base from a much bigger clone, this may be a read error. Since the CDR3 does not end with the conserved phenylalanine or tryptophan, this likely comes from a read error. It is unclear where the CDR3 begins or ends on the DNA, so no DNA is shown, and the CDR3 is as TCRdb lists it. The V call is TRBV6-4, the J call TRBJ1-2; the table's D call TRBD1 went unverified against the DNA. The CDR3 is made up of 13 amino acids, end residues included. Germline assignment: CDR1 MRHNA and CDR2 SNTAGT. Here the CDR3 reads CASSDSDRRRLHL.

This clonotype was detected ten times or more. The chain combines TRBV5-6 with TRBJ2-2; no clear D. Germline loops: CDR1 SGHDT, CDR2 YYEEEE. The V end was cut by 1 base, the J end by 4 bases, with 14 bases between. The CDR3 covers 16 residues. DNA of the CDR3: TGTGCCAGCAGCTTGCCGGTCAAGAGAGGCACCGGGGAGCTGTTTTTT. Translation gives CASSLPVKRGTGELFF.